This T cell receptor (beta chain) was profiled in a study of blood T cell repertoires in COVID-19. Study-level background: T cells, B-cell-depleted T cells, or PBMCs provided the cDNA or gDNA that served as material.

CDR3 length: 14 amino acids. CDR1 is MDHEN and CDR2 is SYDVKM in the germline V gene. V lost 8 bases to trimming and J lost 2 bases; unmatched junction nucleotides: 8. This clone was seen a single time. In the authors' methods: The assay estimated nucleated cells by amplifying reference gene primers. The method was immunoSEQ multiplex PCR; TCRdb's version includes in-frame clones alone and lacks a portion of them. D and trimming were read from the DNA, whereas the V and J calls and clone size are those reported in that table. The table shows approximately 140,000 clones, with roughly 84% occurring only once. Individuals aged roughly 18 to 95 years were recruited from fewer than 30 US areas.

Sequenced: PBMCs or T cells enriched from blood (not recorded which). The sequence derives from a man aged 40-49 years with acute COVID-19. The genes are TRBV28 and TRBJ2-7, with 8 bases identical to TRBD1. The CDR3, as DNA: TGTGCCAGCCTCAGGGGGCTGGGGACCTACGAGCAGTACTTC. It is translated as CASLRGLGTYEQYF.